This T cell receptor beta chain was observed in a study of beta chain features in type 1 diabetes (dated by TCRdb to 2016 to 2018). With regard to the full study: No differences in mean age, gender distribution, total cell number or subset yield were found between patients and healthy donors. A total of about 110,000,000 sorted cells were examined across all samples, and a strong correlation was observed between cell number per subset and RNA yield. Whereas all 28 donors provided naive and central memory subsets, regulatory and stem cell-like memory subsets were isolated from just 8 patients and about 8 healthy donors. The study compared the TCRB repertoires of sorted circulating CD4+ T cell subsets in recently diagnosed type 1 diabetes patients with those in matched healthy donors. Beyond this particular receptor, the publication reports: Shorter templates might have been favored by PCR, but patient and control samples were amplified and corrected together, so both groups would have been affected equally by any skew. Because small numbers of individuals were included in the HLA sub-analyses, any influence of HLA type on TCRB rearrangement was left unresolved. Patients with type 1 diabetes made fewer insertions and deleted more nucleotides at VDJ recombination sites, implying thymic rearrangement abnormalities. Because cDNA rather than genomic DNA was sequenced, highly expressing activated cells could have been over-represented, although no difference in activation and CD3 levels was found between groups. Type 1 diabetes patients showed a moderate but significant shortening of TCRB CDR3 length in all four CD4+ subsets. Naive, central memory and regulatory TCRB repertoires appeared to be more alike among patients than among healthy donors.

CDR1 and CDR2 are drawn from the germline V gene: SGHAT, FQNNGV. Including cysteine and phenylalanine, the CDR3 has 11 amino acids. The kept DNA is CDR3 alone, 33 bases in frame from the first base. A single peripheral blood draw of 95 to 150 mL on average was collected from each donor into heparinised tubes. Naive, central memory, regulatory and stem cell-like memory CD4+ T cells were sorted on a BD FACSAria II using a panel including CD45RO, CCR7, CD25, CD127, CD95 and CD27. All sorted populations exceeded 98% purity. PBMCs were isolated immediately by Lymphoprep density gradient centrifugation and stained directly without culture. So that batch effects would be minimized, each experiment stained and sorted samples in pairs, pairing one healthy donor with one patient. The entire isolated RNA was reverse transcribed using the High Capacity cDNA Reverse Transcription Kit, and thus expressed TCRB transcripts were sequenced. Naive, central memory and regulatory T cell samples underwent deep immunoSEQ sequencing, averaging about 3.5 million total reads per sample. After sorted cells were lysed in RLT buffer, RNA was extracted with DNase-treated RNeasy Micro or Mini kits, with the choice depending on cell number. To prevent cross-contamination, each cell subset was processed individually, whereas patient and healthy donor samples were processed jointly. The immunoSEQ multiplex PCR was used to amplify TCRB sequences from cDNA, yielding 87-bp fragments that span the CDR3 region. Sequencing of the amplicons was done on the Illumina HiSeq platform. As for the original processing: PCR bias was corrected computationally using synthetic template baselines, and reads within Hamming distance 2 were collapsed, with unmergeable singletons discarded. Reads were aligned against IMGT so that V, D and J genes, CDR3 length and insertions or deletions at six rearrangement sites could be assigned. Within each subset, clonotype counts were normalized to the number of sorted cells before true diversity and Gini coefficients were calculated with the tcR R package. The overlap coefficient, calculated on TCRB nucleotide sequences, was used to measure repertoire sharing. TCRdb carries this immuneACCESS record with in-frame sequences only. Its versions omit some clonotypes, under half of them owing to an unresolved V gene in the studies checked, with the rest unexplained. V, J and clone size are those of that table, while D and trimming were read from the DNA. Here the sample has approximately 41,000 clones; approximately 61% occur a single time. About 1.6% of the sample belongs to the ten largest clones.

Note on this clone: It has no known antigen specificity. The germline gene is not matched at one end of the junction; a read error may be the cause.

Specimen: Tregs from blood. Reading the label with the study, this specimen's cell subset or site is: regulatory CD4+ T cells. This clonotype was sampled from a man aged 25 to 40 with type 1 diabetes. Some clones in this sample may be carry-over from other donors' samples. This chain is built from TRBV11-2 and TRBJ2-5; the D gene lacks a confident call. The nucleotide sequence reads TGTGCCAGCAGCTTAGCCACTACTTTGCACTTC. The resulting protein is CASSLATTLHF.